A selection of T cell receptor beta chains follows, all from one sample in a study of T cell responses to AZD1222 COVID-19 vaccine. Measured with immunoSEQ multiplex PCR; TCRdb has only the in-frame clones, and not every one. The sample carries 95,000 to 150,000 clones, about 92% recorded once. The sequencing used peripheral blood, collected 28 days after the second AZD1222 dose. These receptors all come from an adult who received the AZD1222 COVID-19 vaccine. CDR3s include the opening cysteine and the closing phenylalanine or tryptophan. The D gene is left open where the match is weak. Only some rows state a clone size, as once, few, many or a class for expanded clones.

J: TRBJ2-6; size: .; V: TRBV6-5; D: .; DNA: TGTGCCAGCAGCCTCGGGGGGCGTAGGGCCAACGTCCTGACTTTC; CDR3: CASSLGGRRANVLTF
J: TRBJ2-3; size: .; V: TRBV10-2; D: .; DNA: TGCGCCAGCAGCCACGATCGGGGTACGCAGTATTTT; CDR3: CASSHDRGTQYF
J: TRBJ2-7; size: .; V: TRBV14; D: TRBD2; DNA: TGTGCCAGCAGCCAAGGAGGGACTAGCCTTTACGAGCAGTACTTC; CDR3: CASSQGGTSLYEQYF
J: TRBJ1-1; size: .; V: TRBV7-2; D: TRBD1; DNA: TGTGCCAGCAGCTTAGAGAACAGGGGGCAAGCTTTCTTT; CDR3: CASSLENRGQAFF
J: TRBJ1-4; size: once; V: TRBV2; D: TRBD1; DNA: TGTGCCAGCAGTTTCGGGGACAGGGTTACCCGTGAAAAACTGTTTTTT; CDR3: CASSFGDRVTREKLFF
J: TRBJ1-2; size: .; V: TRBV5-1; D: .; DNA: TGCGCCAGCAGCCCCATGACCCGAAACTATGGCTACACCTTC; CDR3: CASSPMTRNYGYTF
J: TRBJ1-3; size: .; V: TRBV7-2; D: .; DNA: TGTGCCAGCAGCTTAAACCCGACAGGTCACTCTGGAAACACCATATATTTT; CDR3: CASSLNPTGHSGNTIYF
J: TRBJ1-2; size: once; V: TRBV7-9; D: .; DNA: TGTGCCAGCAGCCAAAGGGCTTTAAATGGCTACACCTTC; CDR3: CASSQRALNGYTF
J: TRBJ1-3; size: .; V: TRBV5-4; D: .; DNA: TGTGCCAGCAGCTTGTTAGCTTCTGGAAACACCATATATTTT; CDR3: CASSLLASGNTIYF
J: TRBJ2-2; size: .; V: TRBV6-2/TRBV6-3; D: TRBD2; DNA: TGTGCCAGCAGTTACGGGACTAGATCCGGGGAGCTGTTTTTT; CDR3: CASSYGTRSGELFF
J: TRBJ2-5; size: .; V: TRBV7-9; D: TRBD1; DNA: TGTGCCAGCAGCCGTACAGGGGGCGGGGAGACCCAGTACTTC; CDR3: CASSRTGGGETQYF
J: TRBJ2-6; size: .; V: TRBV6-2/TRBV6-3; D: .; DNA: TGTGCCAGCAGTTTAGACCGACGGGACTCTGGGGCCAACGTCCTGACTTTC; CDR3: CASSLDRRDSGANVLTF
J: TRBJ2-1; size: .; V: TRBV28; D: .; DNA: TGTGCCAGCAGTTTTCCCCCCGGAGGGTCCTCCTACAATGAGCAGTTCTTC; CDR3: CASSFPPGGSSYNEQFF
J: TRBJ2-7; size: .; V: TRBV5-8; D: TRBD1; DNA: TGTGCCAGCAGCGTGGGACAGCCACCCAACGAGCAGTACTTC; CDR3: CASSVGQPPNEQYF
J: TRBJ2-1; size: .; V: TRBV14; D: TRBD2; DNA: TGTGCCAGCAGCCGGGGACTAGGTTTTAGGGAGCAGTTCTTC; CDR3: CASSRGLGFREQFF
J: TRBJ2-2; size: .; V: TRBV5-8; D: .; DNA: TGTGCCAGCAGCGAGGGTAGCAGAGACACCGGGGAGCTGTTTTTT; CDR3: CASSEGSRDTGELFF
J: TRBJ2-1; size: .; V: TRBV4-3; D: .; DNA: TGCGCCAGCAGCCCGATGGGCGGAGGCTACAATGAGCAGTTCTTC; CDR3: CASSPMGGGYNEQFF
J: TRBJ1-2; size: once; V: TRBV2; D: .; DNA: TGTGCCAGCAGAATCACCAGGGACTATGGCTACACCTTC; CDR3: CASRITRDYGYTF
J: TRBJ2-5; size: .; V: TRBV18; D: TRBD2; DNA: TGTGCCAGCTCCCGAACCGGACTAGCGGGAGTAGAGACCCAGTACTTC; CDR3: CASSRTGLAGVETQYF
J: TRBJ1-5; size: .; V: TRBV27; D: .; DNA: TGTGCCAGCAGGCCTCTCGGGGCTGGTCAGCCCCAGCATTTT; CDR3: CASRPLGAGQPQHF
J: TRBJ2-7; size: once; V: TRBV7-9; D: TRBD1; DNA: TGTGCCAGCAGCATGACAGGGGTCGTATACGAGCAGTACTTC; CDR3: CASSMTGVVYEQYF
J: TRBJ2-2; size: few; V: TRBV5-4; D: TRBD2; DNA: TGTGCCAGCAGCCCAGGACTAGCGGCTAACACCGGGGAGCTGTTTTTT; CDR3: CASSPGLAANTGELFF
J: TRBJ1-4; size: .; V: TRBV5-1; D: TRBD1; DNA: TGCGCCAGCAGCCCAAGACAGGGAACCTCACCTAATGAAAAACTGTTTTTT; CDR3: CASSPRQGTSPNEKLFF
J: TRBJ1-1; size: once; V: TRBV5-1; D: .; DNA: TGCGCCAGCAGAGGGGACACTGAAGCTTTCTTT; CDR3: CASRGDTEAFF
J: TRBJ2-7; size: .; V: TRBV5-1; D: .; DNA: TGCGCCAGCAGCGCCGGCCCCGCGAGCTCCTACGAGCAGTACTTC; CDR3: CASSAGPASSYEQYF
J: TRBJ1-1; size: .; V: TRBV19; D: .; DNA: TGTGCCAGTAGTTCCCACTCTCCGGGGGACACTGAAGCTTTCTTT; CDR3: CASSSHSPGDTEAFF
J: TRBJ2-3; size: .; V: TRBV6-5; D: TRBD1; DNA: TGTGCCAGCAGATCAGGGGGCGGCCCCGATACGCAGTATTTT; CDR3: CASRSGGGPDTQYF
J: TRBJ1-1; size: .; V: TRBV5-1; D: .; DNA: TGCGCCAGCAGCTTGTGGGGGGATAAGACTGAAGCTTTCTTT; CDR3: CASSLWGDKTEAFF
J: TRBJ1-1; size: .; V: TRBV19; D: TRBD1; DNA: TGTGCCAGTAGTGTTACAGGGGCCAACACTGAAGCTTTCTTT; CDR3: CASSVTGANTEAFF
J: TRBJ2-7; size: once; V: TRBV13; D: .; DNA: TGTGCCAGCAGCTTAAGTGCGGGCGAGCAGTACTTC; CDR3: CASSLSAGEQYF
J: TRBJ1-5; size: .; V: TRBV7-2; D: .; DNA: TGTGCCAGCAGCTTAGACCGCTATCAGCCCCAGCATTTT; CDR3: CASSLDRYQPQHF
J: TRBJ2-7; size: .; V: TRBV15; D: .; DNA: TGTGCCACCAGCAGAGATCGGGGAGGATCTAACGAGCAGTACTTC; CDR3: CATSRDRGGSNEQYF